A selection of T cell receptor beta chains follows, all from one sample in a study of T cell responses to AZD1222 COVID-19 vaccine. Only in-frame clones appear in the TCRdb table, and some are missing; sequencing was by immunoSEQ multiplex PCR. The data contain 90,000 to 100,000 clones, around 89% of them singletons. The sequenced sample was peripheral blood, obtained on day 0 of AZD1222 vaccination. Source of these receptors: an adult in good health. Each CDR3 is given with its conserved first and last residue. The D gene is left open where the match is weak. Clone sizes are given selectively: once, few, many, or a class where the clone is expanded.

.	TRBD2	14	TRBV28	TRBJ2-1	TGTGCCAGCGGAGAGAGCGGGGGGGATCATGAGCAGTTCTTC	CASGESGGDHEQFF
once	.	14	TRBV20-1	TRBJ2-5	TGCAGTGCTAGTTACCAAGGGTCCCAAGAGACCCAGTACTTC	CSASYQGSQETQYF
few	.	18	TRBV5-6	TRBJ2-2	TGTGCCAGCAGCTTGCCGCTAGTAGCGGACCCGAGGGGCGGGGAGCTGTTTTTT	CASSLPLVADPRGGELFF
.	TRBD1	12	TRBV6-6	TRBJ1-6	TGTGCCAGCAGCACCCCACAGGGGGCCCTCCACTTT	CASSTPQGALHF
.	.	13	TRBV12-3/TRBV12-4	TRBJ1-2	TGTGCCAGCAGTTTAGTCCAAACCTATGGCTACACCTTC	CASSLVQTYGYTF
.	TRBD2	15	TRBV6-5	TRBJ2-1	TGTGCCAGCAGCCCGAGAGCGGGGGGATACAATGAGCAGTTCTTC	CASSPRAGGYNEQFF
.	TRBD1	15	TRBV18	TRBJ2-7	TGTGCCAGCTCAGAGGGTAGGGACAGGGTCTACGAGCAGTACTTC	CASSEGRDRVYEQYF
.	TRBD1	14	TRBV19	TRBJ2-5	TGTGCCAGTAGTGTGGGACAGGGGGCAGAGACCCAGTACTTC	CASSVGQGAETQYF
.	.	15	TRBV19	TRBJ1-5	TGTGCCAGTAGTGATAGGGGGGGGCCCGATCAGCCCCAGCATTTT	CASSDRGGPDQPQHF
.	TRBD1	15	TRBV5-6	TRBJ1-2	TGTGCCAGCAGCACGGAGGGGACAGGCAACTATGGCTACACCTTC	CASSTEGTGNYGYTF
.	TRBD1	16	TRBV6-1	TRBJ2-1	TGTGCCAGCAGTGAAGACGGGACAGGGACCTACAATGAGCAGTTCTTC	CASSEDGTGTYNEQFF
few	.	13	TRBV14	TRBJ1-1	TGTGCCAGCAGCCAAGCCCAAGTCGGTGTAGCTTTCTTT	CASSQAQVGVAFF
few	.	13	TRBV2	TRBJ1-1	TGTGCCAGCAGTGATAGTTGGGCCTCCCCAGCTTTCTTT	CASSDSWASPAFF
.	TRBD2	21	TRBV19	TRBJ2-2	TGTGCCAGTAAGGTCTCAGGGTTTGGACTAGCGGGACGAGGGGTCACCGGGGAGCTGTTTTTT	CASKVSGFGLAGRGVTGELFF
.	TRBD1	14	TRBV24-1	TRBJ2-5	TGTGCCACCAGTGATCCGGGACAGGGTGAGACCCAGTACTTC	CATSDPGQGETQYF
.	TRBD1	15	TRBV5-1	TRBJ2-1	TGCGCCAGCAGCGCGGGACAGGGAGGGAGGAATGAGCAGTTCTTC	CASSAGQGGRNEQFF
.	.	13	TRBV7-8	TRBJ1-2	TGTGCCAGCAGCTTAGCGGCGGGTGAAGGCTACACCTTC	CASSLAAGEGYTF
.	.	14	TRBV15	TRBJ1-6	TGTGCCACCAGCAGAGATAACGGGAATTCACCCCTCCACTTT	CATSRDNGNSPLHF
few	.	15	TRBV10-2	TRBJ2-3	TGCGCCAGCAGTGACCCCGGGTCAGTCCCAGATACGCAGTATTTT	CASSDPGSVPDTQYF
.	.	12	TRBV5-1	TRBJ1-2	TGCGCCAGCAGCTTGGGTCGGGATGGCTACACCTTC	CASSLGRDGYTF
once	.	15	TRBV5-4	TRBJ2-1	TGTGCCAGCAGCTTGGGACAGGTGAATTACAATGAGCAGTTCTTC	CASSLGQVNYNEQFF
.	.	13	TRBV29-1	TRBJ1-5	TGCAGCGTTGGCCAGGGGCTAAATCAGCCCCAGCATTTT	CSVGQGLNQPQHF
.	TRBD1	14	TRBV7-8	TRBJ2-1	TGTGCCAGCAGCCCCGGGACAGGGTTCTATGAGCAGTTCTTC	CASSPGTGFYEQFF
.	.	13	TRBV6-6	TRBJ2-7	TGTGCCAGCAGTTACTTACAGGGAAACGAGCAGTACTTC	CASSYLQGNEQYF
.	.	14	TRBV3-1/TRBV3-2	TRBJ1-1	TGTGCCAGCAGCCAAGACAGAAAGAACACTGAAGCTTTCTTT	CASSQDRKNTEAFF
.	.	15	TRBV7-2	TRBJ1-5	TGTGCCAGCAGCTTTGGGGGGGGTTCCTATCAGCCCCAGCATTTT	CASSFGGGSYQPQHF
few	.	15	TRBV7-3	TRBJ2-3	TGTGCCAGCAGCTTACGTGTCAGGAGCACAGATACGCAGTATTTT	CASSLRVRSTDTQYF